This T cell receptor (beta chain) originates from a study of low-dose radiotherapy and immunotherapy resistance in tumors. As for the study in general: Cohort 1 got 0.5 Gy per fraction every 2 weeks, 6.5 Gy in total. Intravenous nivolumab 240 mg every two weeks plus ipilimumab 1 mg/kg every six weeks was given to patients. Once cycle 1 day 1 began, patients took oral aspirin 300 mg daily for four cycles.

Described time point: after trial treatment. Regarding treatment: LDRT plus nivolumab, ipilimumab, low-dose cyclophosphamide and aspirin (RACIN trial). Germline CDR1 and CDR2: DFQATT and SNEGSKA (reference sequence). V lost 8 bases to trimming and J lost 1 base, with 8 bases between them. The CDR3 extends over 11 amino acids. This clonotype was observed many times. Covering alpha and beta chains, TRAV- and TRBV-specific primers were used for the first-strand cDNA. TCR amplification involved about 18 PCR cycles with a constant-region primer and V-primer adapter. The mRNA that was isolated underwent amplification by in vitro transcription. TCRdb reprocessed the reads via MiXCR and lists one record per CDR3 protein. Among tens of thousands of distinct CDR3 sequences listed, 17% were seen once.

The sample in question was PBMCs, obtained after low-dose radiotherapy plus immunotherapy. The chain uses TRBV20-1 and TRBJ1-1; D is unclear. This clonotype was obtained from a male donor with prostate cancer. The CDR3 is CSFLGNTEAFF. As DNA, the CDR3 is TGCAGTTTCTTGGGGAACACTGAAGCTTTCTTT.